The sequence of this TCR beta chain was determined in a study of T cells in Graves' hyperthyroidism and ophthalmopathy. On the study more broadly: At initial diagnosis, before any treatment had begun, peripheral blood was obtained. Study results and limitations: Model predictions of ophthalmopathy came a median approximately 6 months before onset. Expanded thyroid clonotypes (above 0.001) were mostly also found in blood.

The CDR3 has 16 amino acids. Trimming removed 5 bases from V and 5 bases from J, with 19 bases in between. RNA transcripts yielded amplified TCR beta CDR3 regions. The HTBI primer set was used in a first-round RT-PCR of the TCR CDR3. TCRdb re-called the multiplex PCR reads with MiXCR, one entry per CDR3 protein. The sample yields some 500,000 distinct CDR3 sequences, around an eighth seen once. This clonotype was seen many times. Its antigen is unidentified. Sequenced sample: blood. This chain joins TRBV12-3 or TRBV12-4 and TRBJ1-5, with TRBD1 as a possible D gene (6 bases). The receptor's source is a woman between 18 and 29 years old with Graves' hyperthyroidism. The CDR3 DNA follows: TGTGCCAGCAGTCCGGCAGGGACATACCCTTATCAGCCCCAGCATTTT. It codes for CASSPAGTYPYQPQHF.